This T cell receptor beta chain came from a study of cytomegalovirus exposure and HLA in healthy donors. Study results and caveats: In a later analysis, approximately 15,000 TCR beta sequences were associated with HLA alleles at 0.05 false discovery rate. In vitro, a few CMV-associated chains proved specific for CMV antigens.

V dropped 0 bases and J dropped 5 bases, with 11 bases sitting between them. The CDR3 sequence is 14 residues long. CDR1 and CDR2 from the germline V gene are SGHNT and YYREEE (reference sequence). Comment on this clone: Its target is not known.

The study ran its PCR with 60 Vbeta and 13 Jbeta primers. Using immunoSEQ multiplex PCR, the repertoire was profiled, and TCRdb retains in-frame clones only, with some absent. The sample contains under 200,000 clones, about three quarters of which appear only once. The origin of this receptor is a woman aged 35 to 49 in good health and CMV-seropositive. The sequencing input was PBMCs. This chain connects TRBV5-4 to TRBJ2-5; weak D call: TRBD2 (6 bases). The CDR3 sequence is CASSLVGDSETQYF. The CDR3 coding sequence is TGTGCCAGCAGCTTGGTAGGGGACTCGGAGACCCAGTACTTC.